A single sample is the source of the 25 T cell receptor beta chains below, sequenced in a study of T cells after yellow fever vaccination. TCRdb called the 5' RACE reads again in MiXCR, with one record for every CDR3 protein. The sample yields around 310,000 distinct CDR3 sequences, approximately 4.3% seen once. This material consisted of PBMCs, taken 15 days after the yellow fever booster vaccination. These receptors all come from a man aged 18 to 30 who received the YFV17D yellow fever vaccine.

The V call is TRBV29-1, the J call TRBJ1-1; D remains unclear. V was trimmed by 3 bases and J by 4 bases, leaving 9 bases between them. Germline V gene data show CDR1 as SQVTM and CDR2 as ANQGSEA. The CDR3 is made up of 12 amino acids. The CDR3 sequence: CSVDFRITEAFF. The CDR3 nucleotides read TGCAGCGTTGATTTCCGGATCACTGAAGCTTTCTTT.

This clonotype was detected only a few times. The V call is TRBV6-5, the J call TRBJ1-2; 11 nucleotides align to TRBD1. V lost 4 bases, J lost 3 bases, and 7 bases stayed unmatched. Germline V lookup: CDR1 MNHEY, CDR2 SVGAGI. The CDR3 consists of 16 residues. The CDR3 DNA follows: TGTGCCAGCAGTTTACAAGGACAGGGGGCTTACTATGGCTACACCTTC. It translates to CASSLQGQGAYYGYTF.

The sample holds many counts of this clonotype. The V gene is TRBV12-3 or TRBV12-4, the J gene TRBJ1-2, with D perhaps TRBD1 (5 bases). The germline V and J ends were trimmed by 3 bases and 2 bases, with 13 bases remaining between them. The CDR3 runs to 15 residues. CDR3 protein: CASSFGQGGNYGYTF. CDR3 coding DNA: TGTGCCAGCAGTTTTGGTCAGGGCGGGAACTATGGCTACACCTTC.

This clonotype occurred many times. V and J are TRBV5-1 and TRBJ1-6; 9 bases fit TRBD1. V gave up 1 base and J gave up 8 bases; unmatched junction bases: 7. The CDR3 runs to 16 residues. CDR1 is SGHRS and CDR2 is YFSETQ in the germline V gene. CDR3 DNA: TGCGCCAGCAGCTTGTGGGGACAGGGAATCGATTCACCCCTCCACTTT. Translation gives CASSLWGQGIDSPLHF. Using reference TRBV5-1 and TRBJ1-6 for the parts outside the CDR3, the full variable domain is KAGVTQTPRYLIKTRGQQVTLSCSPISGHRSVSWYQQTPGQGLQFLFEYFSETQRNKGNFPGRFSGRQFSNSRSEMNVSTLELGDSALYLCASSLWGQGIDSPLHFGNGTRLTVT.

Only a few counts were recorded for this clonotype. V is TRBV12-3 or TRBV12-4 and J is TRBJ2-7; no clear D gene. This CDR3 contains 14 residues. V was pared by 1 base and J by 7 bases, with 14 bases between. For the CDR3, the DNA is TGTGCCAGCAGTTTAGTAGGGATCCTTACGGAGCAGTACTTC. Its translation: CASSLVGILTEQYF.

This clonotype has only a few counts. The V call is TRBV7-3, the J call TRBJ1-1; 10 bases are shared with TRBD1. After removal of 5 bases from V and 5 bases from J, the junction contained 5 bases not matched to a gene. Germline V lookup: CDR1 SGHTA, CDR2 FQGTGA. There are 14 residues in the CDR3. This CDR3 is CASSRTGGYTEAFF. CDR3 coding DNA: TGTGCCAGCAGCCGGACAGGGGGTTATACTGAAGCTTTCTTT. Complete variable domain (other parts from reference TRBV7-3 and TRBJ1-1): GAGVSQTPSNKVTEKGKYVELRCDPISGHTALYWYRQSLGQGPEFLIYFQGTGAADDSGLPNDRFFAVRPEGSVSTLKIQRTERGDSAVYLCASSRTGGYTEAFFGQGTRLTVV.

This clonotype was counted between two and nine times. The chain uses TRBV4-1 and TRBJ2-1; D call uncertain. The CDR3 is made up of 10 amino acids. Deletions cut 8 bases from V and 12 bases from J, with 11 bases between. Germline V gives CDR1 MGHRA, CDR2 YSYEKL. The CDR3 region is CASGAVRQFF. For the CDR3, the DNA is TGCGCCAGCGGTGCCGTTAGGCAGTTCTTC.

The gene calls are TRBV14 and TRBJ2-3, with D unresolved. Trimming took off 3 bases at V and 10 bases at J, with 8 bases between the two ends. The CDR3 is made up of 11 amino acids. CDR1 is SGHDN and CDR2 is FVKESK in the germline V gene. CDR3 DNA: TGTGCCAGCAGCCACGGCCCCTCGCAGTATTTT. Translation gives CASSHGPSQYF. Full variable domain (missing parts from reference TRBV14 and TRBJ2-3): EAGVTQFPSHSVIEKGQTVTLRCDPISGHDNLYWYRRVMGKEIKFLLHFVKESKQDESGMPNNRFLAERTGGTYSTLKVQPAELEDSGVYFCASSHGPSQYFGPGTRLTVL.

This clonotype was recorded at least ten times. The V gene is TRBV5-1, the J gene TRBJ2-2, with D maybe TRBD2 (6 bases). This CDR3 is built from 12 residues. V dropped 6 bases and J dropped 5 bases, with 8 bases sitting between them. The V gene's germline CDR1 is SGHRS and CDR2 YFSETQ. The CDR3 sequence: CASTGTTGELFF. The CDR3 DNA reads TGCGCCAGCACCGGGACTACCGGGGAGCTGTTTTTT.

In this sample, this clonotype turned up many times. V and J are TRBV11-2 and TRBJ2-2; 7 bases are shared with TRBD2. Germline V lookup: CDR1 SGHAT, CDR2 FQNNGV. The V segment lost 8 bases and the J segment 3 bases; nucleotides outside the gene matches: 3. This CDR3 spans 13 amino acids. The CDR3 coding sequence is TGTGCCAGCTGGGAGGGGTACACCGGGGAGCTGTTTTTT. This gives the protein CASWEGYTGELFF.

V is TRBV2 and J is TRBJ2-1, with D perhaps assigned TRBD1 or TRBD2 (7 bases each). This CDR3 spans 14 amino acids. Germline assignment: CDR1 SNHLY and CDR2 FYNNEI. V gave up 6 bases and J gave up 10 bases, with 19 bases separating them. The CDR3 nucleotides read TGTGCCAGCAGGACAGGGAGGGACGACGGGGAGCAGTTCTTC. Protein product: CASRTGRDDGEQFF.

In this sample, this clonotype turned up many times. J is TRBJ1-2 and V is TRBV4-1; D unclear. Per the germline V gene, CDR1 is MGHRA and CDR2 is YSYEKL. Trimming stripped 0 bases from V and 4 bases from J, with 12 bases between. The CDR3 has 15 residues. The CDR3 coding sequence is TGCGCCAGCAGCCAAGATCGACGGGATCCCTATGGCTACACCTTC. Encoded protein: CASSQDRRDPYGYTF.

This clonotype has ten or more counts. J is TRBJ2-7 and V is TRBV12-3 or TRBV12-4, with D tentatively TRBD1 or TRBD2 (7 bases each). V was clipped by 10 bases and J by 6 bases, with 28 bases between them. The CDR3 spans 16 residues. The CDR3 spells CATSWGGRQGIGEQYF. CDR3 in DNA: TGTGCCACCTCTTGGGGGGGGAGACAGGGAATAGGCGAGCAGTACTTC.

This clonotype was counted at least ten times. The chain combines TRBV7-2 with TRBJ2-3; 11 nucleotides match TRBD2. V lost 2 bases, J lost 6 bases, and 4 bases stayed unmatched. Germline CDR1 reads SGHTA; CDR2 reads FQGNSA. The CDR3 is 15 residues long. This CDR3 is CASSLPLAGGDTQYF. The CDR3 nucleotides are TGTGCCAGCAGCTTACCGCTAGCGGGGGGCGATACGCAGTATTTT.

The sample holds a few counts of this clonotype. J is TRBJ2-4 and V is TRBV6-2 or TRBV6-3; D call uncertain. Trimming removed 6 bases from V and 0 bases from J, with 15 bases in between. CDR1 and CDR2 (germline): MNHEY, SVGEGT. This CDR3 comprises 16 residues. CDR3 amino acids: CASSYERLLAKNIQYF. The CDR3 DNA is TGTGCCAGCAGCTACGAGCGATTATTAGCCAAAAACATTCAGTACTTC.

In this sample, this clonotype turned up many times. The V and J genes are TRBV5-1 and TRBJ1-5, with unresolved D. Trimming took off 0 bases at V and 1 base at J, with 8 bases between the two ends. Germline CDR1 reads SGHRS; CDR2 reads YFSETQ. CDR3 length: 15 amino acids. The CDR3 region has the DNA TGCGCCAGCAGCTTGGTTGCGGGGAGCAATCAGCCCCAGCATTTT. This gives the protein CASSLVAGSNQPQHF.

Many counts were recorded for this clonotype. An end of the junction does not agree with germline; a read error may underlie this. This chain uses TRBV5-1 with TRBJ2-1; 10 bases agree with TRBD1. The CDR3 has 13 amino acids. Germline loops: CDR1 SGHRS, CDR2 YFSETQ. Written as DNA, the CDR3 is TGCCCCAGCAGCCTAGGGACAGGGGATGAGCAGTTCTTC. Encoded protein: CPSSLGTGDEQFF.

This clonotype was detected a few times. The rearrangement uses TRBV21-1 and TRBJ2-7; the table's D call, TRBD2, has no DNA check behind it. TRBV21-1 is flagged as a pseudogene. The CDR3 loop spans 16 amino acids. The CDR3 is CASRVLSGVSSYEQYV. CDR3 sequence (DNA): TGTGCCAGCAGGGTTTTGAGCGGGGTTAGCTCCTACGAGCAGTACGTC.

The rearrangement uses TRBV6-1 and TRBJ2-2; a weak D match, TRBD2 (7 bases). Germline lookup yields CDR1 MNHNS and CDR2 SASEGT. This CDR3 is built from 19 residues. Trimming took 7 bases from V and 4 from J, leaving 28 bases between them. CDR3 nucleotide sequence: TGTGCCAGCAATAAAATGGTCCCGGGGCGTGCGGGGGCCACCGGGGAGCTGTTTTTT. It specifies CASNKMVPGRAGATGELFF.

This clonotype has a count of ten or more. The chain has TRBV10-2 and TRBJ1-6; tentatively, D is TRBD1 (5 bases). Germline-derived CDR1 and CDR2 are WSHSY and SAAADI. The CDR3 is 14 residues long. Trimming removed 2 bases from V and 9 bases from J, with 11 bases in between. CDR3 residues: CASSETLGGSPLHF. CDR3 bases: TGCGCCAGCAGTGAGACCCTGGGGGGTTCACCCCTCCACTTT.

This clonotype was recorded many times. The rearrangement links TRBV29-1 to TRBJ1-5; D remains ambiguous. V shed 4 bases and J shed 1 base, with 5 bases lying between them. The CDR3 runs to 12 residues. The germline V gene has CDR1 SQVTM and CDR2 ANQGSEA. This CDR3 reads CSVVASNQPQHF. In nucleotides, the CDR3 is TGCAGCGTTGTAGCAAGCAATCAGCCCCAGCATTTT.

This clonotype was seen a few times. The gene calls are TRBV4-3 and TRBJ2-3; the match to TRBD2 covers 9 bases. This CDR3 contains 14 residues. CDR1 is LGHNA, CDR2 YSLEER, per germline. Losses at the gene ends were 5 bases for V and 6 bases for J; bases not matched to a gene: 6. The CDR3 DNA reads TGCGCCAGCAGCGAAAGCGGGGGGTCCGATACGCAGTATTTT. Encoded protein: CASSESGGSDTQYF.

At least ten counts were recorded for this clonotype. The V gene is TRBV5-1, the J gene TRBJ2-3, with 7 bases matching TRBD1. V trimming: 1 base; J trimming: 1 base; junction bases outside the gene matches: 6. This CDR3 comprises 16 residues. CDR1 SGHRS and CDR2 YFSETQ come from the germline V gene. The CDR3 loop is CASSLQGTVGTDTQYF. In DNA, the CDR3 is TGCGCCAGCAGCTTGCAGGGGACAGTTGGCACAGATACGCAGTATTTT. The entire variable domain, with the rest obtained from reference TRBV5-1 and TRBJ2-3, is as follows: KAGVTQTPRYLIKTRGQQVTLSCSPISGHRSVSWYQQTPGQGLQFLFEYFSETQRNKGNFPGRFSGRQFSNSRSEMNVSTLELGDSALYLCASSLQGTVGTDTQYFGPGTRLTVL.

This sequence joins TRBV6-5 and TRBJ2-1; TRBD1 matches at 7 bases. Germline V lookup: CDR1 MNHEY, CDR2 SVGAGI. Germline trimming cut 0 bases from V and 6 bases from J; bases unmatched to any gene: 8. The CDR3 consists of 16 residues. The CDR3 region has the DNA TGTGCCAGCAGTTACTCGAGAACAGGGGCTGGCAATGAGCAGTTCTTC. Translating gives CASSYSRTGAGNEQFF.

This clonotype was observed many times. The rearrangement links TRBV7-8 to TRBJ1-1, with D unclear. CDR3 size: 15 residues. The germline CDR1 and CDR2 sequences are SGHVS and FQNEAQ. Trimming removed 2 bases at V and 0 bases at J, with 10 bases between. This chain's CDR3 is CASSLIAGMNTEAFF. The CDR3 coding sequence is TGTGCCAGCAGCTTAATAGCGGGAATGAACACTGAAGCTTTCTTT.